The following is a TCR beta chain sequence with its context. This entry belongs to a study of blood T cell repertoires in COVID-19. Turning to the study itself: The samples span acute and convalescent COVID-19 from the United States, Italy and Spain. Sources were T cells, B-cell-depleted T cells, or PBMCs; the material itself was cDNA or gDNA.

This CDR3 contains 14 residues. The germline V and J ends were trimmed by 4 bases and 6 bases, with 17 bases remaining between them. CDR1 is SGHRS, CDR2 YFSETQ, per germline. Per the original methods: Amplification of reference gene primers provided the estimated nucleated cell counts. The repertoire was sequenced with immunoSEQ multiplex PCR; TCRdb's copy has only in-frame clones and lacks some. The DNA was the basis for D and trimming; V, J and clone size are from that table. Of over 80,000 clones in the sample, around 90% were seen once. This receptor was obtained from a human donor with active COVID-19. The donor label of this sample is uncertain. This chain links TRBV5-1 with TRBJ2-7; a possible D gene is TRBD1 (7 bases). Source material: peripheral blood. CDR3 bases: TGCGCCAGCAGCACAATCTCAGGGGGGAGCGAGCAGTACTTC. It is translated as CASSTISGGSEQYF.